This T cell receptor (beta chain) originates from a study of T cell responses to AZD1222 COVID-19 vaccine. Overall study: Pooled in the analysis were second doses at about 4 or about 12 weeks. Study-wide results and caveats: Across spike, vaccine-associated CD4 TCRs were found, dominant at 160-218 and 743-854. Females outnumbered males among donors, who were mostly white British; clonal diversity was possibly underestimated.

To note about this clone: The antigen remains undetermined.

The V gene's germline CDR1 is MNHEY and CDR2 SVGAGI. V was trimmed by 2 bases and J by 4 bases, leaving 14 bases between them. The CDR3 loop spans 15 amino acids. Libraries were prepared by immunoSEQ multiplex PCR; TCRdb keeps only in-frame clonotypes and omits some of them. The sample includes around 85,000 clones, 65% to 90% of them seen just once. Sequences were derived from peripheral blood, sampled on day 0 of AZD1222 vaccination. The chain joins TRBV6-5 to TRBJ1-1, with D perhaps TRBD1 (5 bases). This TCR was recovered from an adult in good health. The CDR3 sequence is CASSYDGGEFTEAFF. CDR3 coding DNA: TGTGCCAGCAGTTACGACGGGGGGGAGTTCACTGAAGCTTTCTTT.